One and the same sample provided the 24 T cell receptor beta chains below, sequenced in a study of shared clonotypes between healthy human individuals. Generated by immunoSEQ multiplex PCR, the TCRdb table keeps only in-frame clones and is missing some. The sample shows about 2 million clones, around 95% of them seen only once. Input material: naive CD4+ T cells sorted from blood. As to subset: CD45RA+ positively selected. The receptors derive from a man aged 18 to 35 in good health.

The rearrangement joins TRBV5-5 to TRBJ1-5; unclear D gene. Trimming cost V 0 bases and J 3 bases, with 7 bases left between them. Germline V gene sequence: CDR1 SGHKS, CDR2 YYEKEE (reference sequence). The CDR3 has 14 amino acids. In DNA, the CDR3 is TGTGCCAGCAGCTTGGTTCAGAACAATCAGCCCCAGCATTTT. This encodes CASSLVQNNQPQHF.

V gene TRBV10-3 combines with J gene TRBJ1-2, with 7 bases fitting TRBD1. V shed 5 bases and J 6 bases; nucleotides not matched to a gene: 3. In germline, CDR1 is ENHRY, CDR2 SYGVKD. There are 12 residues in the CDR3. The CDR3, as DNA: TGTGCCATCAGTAGACAGGGCGATGGCTACACCTTC. Protein: CAISRQGDGYTF.

This chain joins TRBV18 and TRBJ1-1, with D unresolved. The CDR3 consists of 13 residues. Trimming took off 5 bases at V and 1 base at J, with 8 bases between the two ends. Germline V lookup: CDR1 KGHSH, CDR2 LQKENI. CDR3 sequence: CASSGSGNTEAFF. The CDR3 coding sequence is TGTGCCAGCTCAGGTTCGGGGAACACTGAAGCTTTCTTT.

The rearrangement joins TRBV6-6 to TRBJ2-7, with 11 bases aligning to TRBD2. This CDR3 is 13 amino acids long. With V trimmed by 4 bases and J by 9 bases, 5 bases remained unmatched. CDR1 MNHNY and CDR2 SVGAGI come from the germline V gene (reference sequence). The chain's CDR3 is CASSSTSGSGQYF. CDR3 nucleotides: TGTGCCAGCAGTTCAACTAGCGGGAGTGGGCAGTACTTC.

This chain joins TRBV9 and TRBJ2-3; 9 bases are a match to TRBD2. Germline CDR1 and CDR2: SGDLS and YYNGEE. CDR3 length equals 16 residues. With 3 bases clipped from V and 2 bases from J, the junction kept 7 bases outside the gene matches. The CDR3 loop reads CASSARAGGPTDTQYF. In nucleotides, the CDR3 is TGTGCCAGCAGCGCCCGAGCGGGGGGCCCCACAGATACGCAGTATTTT.

This chain uses TRBV9 with TRBJ2-3; D call uncertain. The CDR3 consists of 15 residues. Trimming shortened V by 2 bases and J by 0 bases, and 10 bases separated the two germline ends. Germline-derived CDR1 and CDR2 are SGDLS and YYNGEE. CDR3 amino acids: CASSVGISSTDTQYF. The DNA of the CDR3 is TGTGCCAGCAGCGTGGGGATTTCTAGCACAGATACGCAGTATTTT.

Regarding this clone: The same CDR3 arises from other DNA sequences in this sample as well. J is TRBJ1-4 and V is TRBV28, with TRBD1 matching over 8 bases. Trimming removed 4 bases from V and 3 bases from J; junction bases left unmatched: 1. Germline lookup yields CDR1 MDHEN and CDR2 SYDVKM. The CDR3 loop spans 14 amino acids. The CDR3 nucleotides are TGTGCCAGCAGTTCACAGGGGGCTAATGAAAAACTGTTTTTT. Protein sequence: CASSSQGANEKLFF.

Worth noting for this clone: The sample carries other DNA sequences with the same CDR3. The CDR3 sequence is CASSLERGSSYEQYF. The CDR3 DNA sequence: TGTGCCAGCAGCTTGGAGCGGGGGAGCTCCTACGAGCAGTACTTC. The chain joins TRBV7-2 to TRBJ2-7; 8 bases align to TRBD2. Germline V gives CDR1 SGHTA, CDR2 FQGNSA. This CDR3 is 15 amino acids long. V lost 3 bases, J lost 0 bases, and 4 bases stayed unmatched.

The V gene is TRBV4-1, the J gene TRBJ1-4; D is unclear. Germline assignment: CDR1 MGHRA and CDR2 YSYEKL. There are 15 residues in the CDR3. V dropped 0 bases and J dropped 7 bases, with 12 bases sitting between them. The CDR3 DNA follows: TGCGCCAGCAGCCAAGACGGAACCATTGGTGAAAAACTGTTTTTT. Translating it yields CASSQDGTIGEKLFF.

Concerning this clone: The same CDR3 arises from other DNA sequences in this sample as well. The gene calls are TRBV6-1 and TRBJ2-2; TRBD2 is a possible D gene (5 bases). V lost 4 bases, J lost 1 base, and 7 bases lay in between. Germline V gene lookup returns CDR1 MNHNS and CDR2 SASEGT. The CDR3 sequence is 14 residues long. This chain's CDR3 is CASSVRENTGELFF. CDR3 DNA sequence: TGTGCCAGCAGTGTACGGGAGAACACCGGGGAGCTGTTTTTT.

The genes are TRBV5-1 and TRBJ1-6; D is uncertain. The V end lost 4 bases, the J end lost 0 bases, and 11 bases lay between the germline ends. The CDR3 extends over 16 amino acids. Germline V gene sequence: CDR1 SGHRS, CDR2 YFSETQ. The CDR3 protein is CASSEGSSSYNSPLHF. Here the CDR3 DNA reads TGCGCCAGCAGCGAGGGCAGTAGCTCCTATAATTCACCCCTCCACTTT.

Details on this clone: This could be a read error, since a much larger clone is one nucleotide away. The chain uses TRBV27 and TRBJ1-1; the match to TRBD1 covers 7 bases. V dropped 5 bases and J dropped 1; count of bases not matched to a gene: 4. CDR1 MNHEY and CDR2 SMNVEV come from the germline V gene (reference sequence). CDR3 length: 14 residues. The CDR3, as DNA: TGTGCCAGCAGTACGCGGACAGGGAACACTGAAGCTTTCTTT. This encodes CASSTRTGNTEAFF.

The J gene is TRBJ1-6, the V gene TRBV25-1; D is unresolved. The CDR3 covers 14 residues. Trimming pared 3 bases from V and 9 bases from J, leaving 12 bases between. Looked up from germline, CDR1 is MGHDK and CDR2 is SYGVNS. This CDR3 is CASSDSGSVSPLHF. In DNA form, the CDR3 reads TGTGCCAGCAGTGACAGTGGGTCGGTTTCACCCCTCCACTTT.

V usage is TRBV30 and J usage is TRBJ2-2; D may match TRBD1 or TRBD2 (5 bases each). The CDR3 sequence is 16 residues long. Trimming removed 0 bases from V and 0 bases from J, with 11 bases in between. Per germline, CDR1 GTSNPN and CDR2 SVGIG (reference sequence). This CDR3 is CAWSVLGVPNTGELFF. For the CDR3, the DNA is TGTGCCTGGAGTGTACTGGGGGTTCCGAACACCGGGGAGCTGTTTTTT.

This chain connects TRBV4-1 to TRBJ1-4; D is undetermined. Deletions cut 8 bases from V and 0 bases from J, with 16 bases between. This CDR3 is 16 amino acids long. Germline V gene data show CDR1 as MGHRA and CDR2 as YSYEKL. The CDR3: CASAIRSPATNEKLFF. The CDR3 nucleotides are TGCGCCAGCGCGATTAGAAGCCCCGCAACTAATGAAAAACTGTTTTTT.

A note on this clone: Other DNA sequences in this specimen translate into the identical CDR3. This chain links TRBV10-3 with TRBJ2-7; possible D gene TRBD1, 5 bases. Germline V gene sequence: CDR1 ENHRY, CDR2 SYGVKD. The CDR3 spans 12 residues. Trimming stripped 6 bases from V and 4 bases from J, with 10 bases between. CDR3 coding DNA: TGTGCCATCAGGGCAGGGTCATACGAGCAGTACTTC. Amino acids: CAIRAGSYEQYF.

The genes are TRBV10-1 and TRBJ2-7; 7 nucleotides match TRBD2. V dropped 0 bases and J dropped 2; count of bases not matched to a gene: 4. The CDR3 runs to 15 residues. CDR1 is WNHNN, CDR2 SYGVQD, per germline (reference sequence). The CDR3 coding sequence is TGCGCCAGCAGTGAGTCTGGGGAGGGCACCTACGAGCAGTACTTC. It codes for CASSESGEGTYEQYF.

V gene TRBV19 combines with J gene TRBJ2-7, with 8 bases lining up with TRBD2. The CDR3 spans 15 residues. After removal of 5 bases from V and 2 bases from J, the junction contained 8 bases not matched to a gene. CDR1 is LNHDA and CDR2 is SQIVND in the germline V gene (reference sequence). CDR3 amino acids: CASSLIAGPTYEQYF. The CDR3, as DNA: TGTGCCAGTAGTCTCATAGCGGGACCCACCTACGAGCAGTACTTC.

The chain has TRBV28 and TRBJ1-6; TRBD1 is a possible D gene (5 bases). Trimming stripped 5 bases from V and 4 bases from J, with 18 bases between. Germline CDR1 reads MDHEN; CDR2 reads SYDVKM. The CDR3 is 17 amino acids. Here the CDR3 DNA reads TGTGCCAGCAGTGCGACAGCGGTAGGGGTTTATAATTCACCCCTCCACTTT. It codes for CASSATAVGVYNSPLHF.

The V and J genes are TRBV18 and TRBJ2-7; a possible D gene is TRBD1 (6 bases). This CDR3 has 13 amino acids. Germline V gene lookup returns CDR1 KGHSH and CDR2 LQKENI. Trimming removed 1 base from V and 7 bases from J, with 11 bases in between. The CDR3 region is CASSPLDSLEQYF. CDR3 DNA: TGTGCCAGCTCACCACTGGACAGCCTAGAGCAGTACTTC.

This rearrangement joins TRBV7-9 to TRBJ2-3; D unresolved. The V and J ends lost 3 bases and 1 base respectively, with 11 bases between them. Per the germline V gene, CDR1 is SEHNR and CDR2 is FQNEAQ (reference sequence). This CDR3 spans 15 amino acids. This CDR3 reads CASSLSGGRTDTQYF. CDR3 bases: TGTGCCAGCAGCTTGTCGGGCGGACGCACAGATACGCAGTATTTT.

This chain connects TRBV18 to TRBJ1-5; no clear D. From germline, CDR1 is KGHSH and CDR2 LQKENI. The CDR3 has 16 amino acids. V was clipped by 2 bases and J by 0 bases, with 11 bases between them. CDR3 bases: TGTGCCAGCTCACCAAGCCAGTTCTATAGCAATCAGCCCCAGCATTTT. The encoded protein is CASSPSQFYSNQPQHF.

The rearrangement uses TRBV10-3 and TRBJ1-4; possibly TRBD1 for D (5 bases). The CDR3 runs to 11 residues. V gave up 8 bases and J gave up 10 bases, with 11 bases separating them. Germline-derived CDR1 and CDR2 are ENHRY and SYGVKD. CDR3: CAIGGVGKLFF. For the CDR3, the DNA is TGTGCCATCGGAGGGGTAGGAAAACTGTTTTTT.

The rearrangement uses TRBV5-6 and TRBJ1-6; D is undetermined. V was cut by 0 bases and J by 11 bases, with 12 bases left in between. The CDR3 totals 14 residues. The germline CDR1 and CDR2 sequences are SGHDT and YYEEEE. CDR3 sequence reads: CASSLDRRPTPLHF. Written as DNA, the CDR3 is TGTGCCAGCAGCTTGGACCGAAGACCTACACCCCTCCACTTT.